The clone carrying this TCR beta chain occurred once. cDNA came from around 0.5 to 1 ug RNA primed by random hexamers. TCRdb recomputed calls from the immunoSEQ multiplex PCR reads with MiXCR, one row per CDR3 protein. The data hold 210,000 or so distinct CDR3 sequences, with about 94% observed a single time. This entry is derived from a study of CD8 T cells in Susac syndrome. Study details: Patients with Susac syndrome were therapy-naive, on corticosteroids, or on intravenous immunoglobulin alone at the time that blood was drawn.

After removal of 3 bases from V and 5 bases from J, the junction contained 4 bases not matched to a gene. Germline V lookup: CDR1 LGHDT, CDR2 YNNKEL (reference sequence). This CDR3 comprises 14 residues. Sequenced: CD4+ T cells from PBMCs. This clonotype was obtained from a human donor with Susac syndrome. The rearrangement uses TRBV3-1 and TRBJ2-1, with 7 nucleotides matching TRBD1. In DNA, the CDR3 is TGTGCCAGCAGCCATCAAACAGGGGACAATGAGCAGTTCTTC. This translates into CASSHQTGDNEQFF.